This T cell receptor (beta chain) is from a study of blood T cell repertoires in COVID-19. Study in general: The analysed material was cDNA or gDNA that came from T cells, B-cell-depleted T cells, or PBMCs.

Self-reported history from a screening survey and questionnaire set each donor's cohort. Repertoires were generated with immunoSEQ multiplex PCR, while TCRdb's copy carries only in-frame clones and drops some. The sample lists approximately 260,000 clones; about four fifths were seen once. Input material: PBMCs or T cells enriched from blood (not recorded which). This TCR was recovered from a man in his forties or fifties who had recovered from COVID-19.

In DNA, the CDR3 is TGCGCCAGCAGCTTTGGGACAGGGGATGAAAAACTGTTTTTT. It codes for CASSFGTGDEKLFF. The chain is built from TRBV5-1 and TRBJ1-4, with 10 bases matching TRBD1. Germline values: CDR1 SGHRS, CDR2 YFSETQ. This CDR3 contains 14 residues. V shed 2 bases, J shed 6 bases, and the junction held 1 base outside the gene matches.